The rows below give T cell receptor beta chains drawn from one sample of a study of blood T cell repertoires in COVID-19. Data came from immunoSEQ multiplex PCR; TCRdb stores just in-frame clones and leaves some out. The table lists about 250,000 clones, under 90% of them singletons. Sequenced sample: PBMCs or T cells enriched from blood (not recorded which). The receptors stem from a man aged 35 to 55 who had recovered from COVID-19. Both conserved end residues are part of each CDR3. A D gene is named only where the DNA matches it firmly. Size tells how often a clone was seen (once, few, many) or the class of an expanded clone, and some rows leave it out.

TRBJ1-2 | . | TRBD1 | TRBV18 | TGTGCCAGCTCCCGAGGGACAGCGCATGGTGATGGCTACACCTTC | CASSRGTAHGDGYTF
TRBJ2-5 | . | TRBD2 | TRBV7-7 | TGTGCTAGCAGCTTAGCGATGGCGGGGGTAGAGACCCAGTACTTC | CASSLAMAGVETQYF
TRBJ2-7 | . | TRBD1 | TRBV2 | TGTGCCAGCAGGCGAGGACAGGGGAGCTCCTACGAGCAGTACTTC | CASRRGQGSSYEQYF
TRBJ2-2 | . | TRBD1 | TRBV11-3 | TGTGCCAGCAGCCCCTACAGGGGTAGAGACACCGGGGAGCTGTTTTTT | CASSPYRGRDTGELFF
TRBJ2-3 | . | TRBD2 | TRBV5-4 | TGTGCCAGCAGGCGGGGACTAGATATCACAGATACGCAGTATTTT | CASRRGLDITDTQYF
TRBJ2-4 | . | . | TRBV6-5 | TGTGCCAGCAGGAAGGGGCAGGGAAACATTCAGTACTTC | CASRKGQGNIQYF
TRBJ2-6 | . | . | TRBV11-2 | TGTGCCAGCAGCTTAACAGGCTACTCTGGGGCCAACGTCCTGACTTTC | CASSLTGYSGANVLTF
TRBJ2-5 | . | TRBD2 | TRBV4-1 | TGCGCCAGCAGCCAAGTGTCAGCGGGAGGAGGAGAGACCCAGTACTTC | CASSQVSAGGGETQYF
TRBJ2-2 | . | . | TRBV6-4 | TGTGCCAGCAGTGACTCGTTGGGGCCGAACACCGGGGAGCTGTTTTTT | CASSDSLGPNTGELFF
TRBJ1-3 | . | . | TRBV27 | TGTGCCAGCAGTTTACTGGCGGGTACGGACACCATATATTTT | CASSLLAGTDTIYF
TRBJ2-1 | few | . | TRBV2 | TGTGCCAGCAGGGGGGGACTGGCCCACAATGAGCAGTTCTTC | CASRGGLAHNEQFF
TRBJ2-5 | . | . | TRBV13 | TGTGCCAGCAGCTTAGGCCTAGCGTTCCAAGAGACCCAGTACTTC | CASSLGLAFQETQYF
TRBJ2-1 | . | TRBD2 | TRBV4-1 | TGCGCCAGCAGCCCAGGAGCGGGGGGAGGCAATGAGCAGTTCTTC | CASSPGAGGGNEQFF
TRBJ1-4 | . | . | TRBV27 | TGTGCCAGCAGTTTGGACAGCCCATCAACTAATGAAAAACTGTTTTTT | CASSLDSPSTNEKLFF
TRBJ1-4 | . | TRBD1 | TRBV6-5 | TGTGCCAGCAGGGGACAGGGGATTAATGAAAAACTGTTTTTT | CASRGQGINEKLFF
TRBJ2-5 | once | TRBD2 | TRBV9 | TGTGCCAGCAGCGTAAATAGCGGGGGGCCTCAAGAGACCCAGTACTTC | CASSVNSGGPQETQYF
TRBJ1-1 | . | . | TRBV15 | TGTGCCACCAGCCGGGGGGGTATTTTGAGAACTGAAGCTTTCTTT | CATSRGGILRTEAFF
TRBJ1-1 | once | . | TRBV6-4 | TGTGCCAGCAATCCGACAGCCCTGAACACTGAAGCTTTCTTT | CASNPTALNTEAFF
TRBJ1-4 | once | TRBD1 | TRBV27 | TGTGCCAGCAGTTTAACATCGGGACAGGGCTATGAAAAACTGTTTTTT | CASSLTSGQGYEKLFF
TRBJ2-7 | . | . | TRBV5-1 | TGCGCCAGCAGCTTCTTAGGGACGGAGGGCTACGAGCAGTACTTC | CASSFLGTEGYEQYF
TRBJ2-7 | . | . | TRBV23-1 | TGCGCCCTACGTGTGGGGGGTAGGTCTTACGAGCAGTACTTC | CALRVGGRSYEQYF
TRBJ2-1 | . | . | TRBV10-3 | TGTGCCATCAGTGAGATGAGGGAGGTAAATGAGCAGTTCTTC | CAISEMREVNEQFF
TRBJ1-3 | . | TRBD1 | TRBV5-4 | TGTGCCAGCAGTCCCGGGACAGGGGGCTTTATCTCTGGAAACACCATATATTTT | CASSPGTGGFISGNTIYF
TRBJ2-1 | . | TRBD2 | TRBV6-5 | TGTGCCACCTGGGGGGGGTCGAGCTCCTACAATGAGCAGTTCTTC | CATWGGSSSYNEQFF
TRBJ2-3 | once | TRBD1 | TRBV27 | TGTGCCAGCAGCGCGACAGGGGACACAGATACGCAGTATTTT | CASSATGDTDTQYF
TRBJ1-1 | . | . | TRBV3-1/TRBV3-2 | TGTGCCAGCAGCCAAGCCCCGCGAGGGGGGGCATGGACTGAAGCTTTCTTT | CASSQAPRGGAWTEAFF
TRBJ1-1 | . | TRBD1 | TRBV7-2 | TGTGCCAGCAGCTGGGACAGCTTT | CASSWDSF
TRBJ2-1 | . | TRBD2 | TRBV4-1 | TGCGCCAGCAGCCAAGTGCGGCGGGAGGGTCATGAGCAGTTCTTC | CASSQVRREGHEQFF
TRBJ2-1 | . | TRBD1 | TRBV19 | TGTGCCAGTACAGGGCTGACAGGGAATGAGCAGTTCTTC | CASTGLTGNEQFF
TRBJ1-2 | once | TRBD1 | TRBV29-1 | TGCAGCGTTGAGCGGGACAGGCTTGTCTATGGCTACACCTTC | CSVERDRLVYGYTF
TRBJ2-5 | . | TRBD2 | TRBV27 | TGTGCCAGCAGTACCCCGGGACTAGCGGGGGGGCAAGAGACCCAGTACTTC | CASSTPGLAGGQETQYF
TRBJ1-2 | once | . | TRBV11-2 | TGTGCCAGCAGCTCTGACAGGAACTATGGCTACACCTTC | CASSSDRNYGYTF
TRBJ2-2 | . | TRBD2 | TRBV18 | TGTGCCAGCTCACCAATGGGACTAGTAAACACCGGGGAGCTGTTTTTT | CASSPMGLVNTGELFF
TRBJ1-1 | . | TRBD1 | TRBV2 | TGTGCCAGCAGTGAAGGACAGGGTATCACTGAAGCTTTCTTT | CASSEGQGITEAFF
TRBJ2-7 | . | TRBD1 | TRBV13 | TGTGCCAGCAGCCCAATCCGGGACAGGGGCGCGGAGCAGTACTTC | CASSPIRDRGAEQYF
TRBJ2-7 | . | TRBD1 | TRBV7-8 | TGTGCCAGCACCCAGCGCCGACAGGGGGGCGAGCAGTACTTC | CASTQRRQGGEQYF
TRBJ1-2 | . | TRBD1 | TRBV6-5 | TGTGCCAGCAGTTCCCTCGGACAGGGTTTTGTAGGTGGCTACACCTTC | CASSSLGQGFVGGYTF
TRBJ1-2 | . | . | TRBV6-5 | TGTGCCAGCAGTTACTCATCTCCAGCGTATAACTATGGCTACACCTTC | CASSYSSPAYNYGYTF
TRBJ2-2 | . | TRBD2 | TRBV19 | TGTGCCAGTACCATCCAGCCGGGGGGGGTGGACACCGGGGAGCTGTTTTTT | CASTIQPGGVDTGELFF
TRBJ2-3 | . | . | TRBV6-1 | TGTGCCAGCAGTGGGGGCTCTGGCGGAGGGTGGGCAGATACGCAGTATTTT | CASSGGSGGGWADTQYF